This T cell receptor beta chain originates from a study of cytomegalovirus exposure and HLA in healthy donors. This PCR relied on a set of 60 Vbeta primers and 13 Jbeta primers. The protocol was immunoSEQ multiplex PCR, while the TCRdb copy is restricted to in-frame clones and leaves out a portion. The sample holds roughly 130,000 clones, over 75% seen once. A word on this clone: Its antigen is unidentified.

Germline V gene data show CDR1 as PRHDT and CDR2 as FYEKMQ (reference sequence). The CDR3 extends over 16 amino acids. V lost 5 bases, J lost 0 bases, and 6 bases stayed unmatched. Study results and caveats: Differences between HLA loci emerged in a later analysis of TCR association rates, with DRB1 most and HLA-C fewest. Association with HLA alleles at 0.05 false discovery rate was found for 16,951 TCR beta sequences in a later analysis. Researchers had no immune exposure information except CMV serostatus available.

The sequenced material came from PBMCs. This rearrangement joins TRBV13 to TRBJ2-1; 8 bases match TRBD2. This TCR came from a man aged 40-50 years in good health and CMV-seronegative. The CDR3 loop is CASSERTSYSYNEQFF. The CDR3 DNA reads TGTGCCAGCAGCGAACGGACTAGCTACTCCTACAATGAGCAGTTCTTC.